This passage covers 13 T cell receptor beta chains from one sample sequenced in a study of blood T cell repertoires in COVID-19. Assay: immunoSEQ multiplex PCR; the TCRdb copy retains only in-frame clones and omits some. The sample has around 260,000 clones; around 90% are singletons. Sequenced: peripheral blood. Every receptor here comes from a woman aged 70-85 years with COVID-19, enrolled during active disease.

The genes are TRBV4-2 and TRBJ2-7; D is perhaps TRBD1 (5 bases). Germline loops: CDR1 LGHNA, CDR2 YNFKEQ. The CDR3 is 16 residues long. Trimming stripped 4 bases from V and 3 bases from J, with 19 bases between. The CDR3 region has the DNA TGTGCCAGCAGCCCCTCAAGTGGTAGGGGAAACTACGAGCAGTACTTC. This translates into CASSPSSGRGNYEQYF.

The chain joins TRBV15 to TRBJ1-2; TRBD1 is a possible D gene (6 bases). Germline CDR1 and CDR2: LNHNV and YYDKDF (reference sequence). The CDR3 is made up of 18 amino acids. Trimming removed 0 bases from V and 8 bases from J, with 25 bases in between. The CDR3 DNA reads as TGTGCCACCAGCAGAGATCGGGCGATTCTGGCGGGGGCGGAGGGCTACACCTTC. This sequence encodes CATSRDRAILAGAEGYTF.

The count of this clone is one. The chain couples TRBV6-5 to TRBJ1-3; D not resolved. Germline V gene data show CDR1 as MNHEY and CDR2 as SVGAGI. Trimming removed 0 bases at V and 4 bases at J, with 7 bases between. The CDR3 has 14 residues. In DNA, the CDR3 is TGTGCCAGCAGTTACTCGATGCAGGGAAACACCATATATTTT. Translating gives CASSYSMQGNTIYF.

The V call is TRBV15, the J call TRBJ2-2, with 9 bases aligning to TRBD1. With V trimmed by 3 bases and J by 2 bases, 7 bases remained unmatched. This CDR3 has 17 residues. The germline gives CDR1 LNHNV, CDR2 YYDKDF (reference sequence). CDR3 residues: CATSRKPGQGNTGELFF. DNA of the CDR3: TGTGCCACCAGCAGGAAACCGGGACAGGGAAACACCGGGGAGCTGTTTTTT. Full variable domain (rest looked up from reference TRBV15 and TRBJ2-2): DAMVIQNPRYQVTQFGKPVTLSCSQTLNHNVMYWYQQKSSQAPKLLFHYYDKDFNNEADTPDNFQSRRPNTSFCFLDIRSPGLGDTAMYLCATSRKPGQGNTGELFFGEGSRLTVL.

The chain couples TRBV6-5 to TRBJ1-2; D possibly corresponds to TRBD1 (6 bases). The CDR3 is 14 amino acids. The V and J ends lost 0 bases and 3 bases respectively, with 8 bases between them. The germline CDR1 and CDR2 sequences are MNHEY and SVGAGI. The DNA for the CDR3 is TGTGCCAGCAGTTACTCATACAGGGACTATGGCTACACCTTC. This encodes CASSYSYRDYGYTF.

This chain joins TRBV6-2 or TRBV6-3 and TRBJ1-5; D unresolved. Germline V CDR1 and CDR2: MNHEY, SVGEGT. The CDR3 has 12 residues. Trimming took 6 bases from V and 3 from J, leaving 6 bases between them. The CDR3 spells CASSPHNQPQHF. The DNA of the CDR3 is TGTGCCAGCAGCCCCCACAATCAGCCCCAGCATTTT.

J is TRBJ2-2 and V is TRBV7-2; the D is unclear. The CDR3 length is 14 residues. Germline V gene lookup returns CDR1 SGHTA and CDR2 FQGNSA. Trimming took 1 base from V and 3 from J, leaving 6 bases between them. The CDR3 coding sequence is TGTGCCAGCAGCTTAGGGCTTCACACCGGGGAGCTGTTTTTT. Amino acid sequence: CASSLGLHTGELFF.

This clone was detected only once. V and J are TRBV19 and TRBJ1-1; 7 bases fit TRBD1. The CDR3 runs 13 residues. Germline trimming cut 7 bases from V and 7 bases from J; bases unmatched to any gene: 9. Germline-derived CDR1 and CDR2 are LNHDA and SQIVND (reference sequence). The CDR3 DNA sequence: TGTGCCAGTAATCTTCAGGGGGAAGGTGAAGCTTTCTTT. Translating it yields CASNLQGEGEAFF. The full variable domain, with the rest looked up from reference TRBV19 and TRBJ1-1, is DGGITQSPKYLFRKEGQNVTLSCEQNLNHDAMYWYRQDPGQGLRLIYYSQIVNDFQKGDIAEGYSVSREKKESFPLTVTSAQKNPTAFYLCASNLQGEGEAFFGQGTRLTVV.

This clone occurred a few times. The V call is TRBV11-2, the J call TRBJ1-6, with 8 bases aligning to TRBD1. Germline V lookup: CDR1 SGHAT, CDR2 FQNNGV. With V trimmed by 8 bases and J by 7 bases, 1 base remained unmatched. CDR3 size: 12 residues. CDR3 protein: CASRDRNSPLHF. Here the CDR3 DNA reads TGTGCCAGCCGGGACAGGAATTCACCCCTCCACTTT.

This chain uses TRBV4-2 with TRBJ1-1; D possibly corresponds to TRBD1 (5 bases). This CDR3 region has 15 residues. The V and J ends lost 2 bases and 10 bases respectively, with 20 bases between them. CDR1 is LGHNA, CDR2 YNFKEQ, per germline. Here the CDR3 reads CASSQRLDQGWRAFF. The DNA of the CDR3 is TGTGCCAGCAGCCAAAGGCTCGATCAGGGTTGGAGAGCTTTCTTT.

This rearrangement joins TRBV11-2 to TRBJ2-7, with 11 bases identical to TRBD2. Germline CDR1 and CDR2: SGHAT and FQNNGV. Losses at the gene ends were 3 bases for V and 5 bases for J; bases not matched to a gene: 9. This CDR3 contains 16 residues. Written as DNA, the CDR3 is TGTGCCAGCAGCTTTAGCGGGAGGGCCCCTTTTGACGAGCAGTACTTC. Amino acids: CASSFSGRAPFDEQYF.

This clone appeared a single time. This chain joins TRBV28 and TRBJ2-7; tentative D call: TRBD2 (6 bases). From germline, CDR1 is MDHEN and CDR2 SYDVKM. The CDR3 is 13 amino acids. The V end was cut by 3 bases, the J end by 2 bases, with 8 bases between. In DNA, the CDR3 is TGTGCCAGCAGTTTCTCGGGGGCCTACGAGCAGTACTTC. The encoded protein is CASSFSGAYEQYF.

The rearrangement uses TRBV20-1 and TRBJ2-3; maybe TRBD2 (5 bases). This CDR3 comprises 15 residues. Germline CDR1 reads DFQATT; CDR2 reads SNEGSKA (reference sequence). The V end lost 3 bases, the J end lost 2 bases, and 15 bases lay between the germline ends. The CDR3 spells CSASRPAENTDTQYF. CDR3 DNA sequence: TGCAGTGCTAGTCGCCCAGCGGAAAACACAGATACGCAGTATTTT.